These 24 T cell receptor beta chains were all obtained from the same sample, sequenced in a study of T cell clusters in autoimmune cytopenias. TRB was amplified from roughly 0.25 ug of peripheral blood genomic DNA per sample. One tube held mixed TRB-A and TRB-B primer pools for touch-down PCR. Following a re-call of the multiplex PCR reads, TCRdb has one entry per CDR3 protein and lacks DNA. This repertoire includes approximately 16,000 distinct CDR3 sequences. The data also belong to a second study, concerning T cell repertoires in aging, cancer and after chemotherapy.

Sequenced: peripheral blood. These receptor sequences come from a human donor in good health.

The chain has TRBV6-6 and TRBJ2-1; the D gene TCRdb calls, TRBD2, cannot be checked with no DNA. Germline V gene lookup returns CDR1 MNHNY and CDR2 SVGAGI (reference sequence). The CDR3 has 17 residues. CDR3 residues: CASSFTGLDVSYNEQFF.

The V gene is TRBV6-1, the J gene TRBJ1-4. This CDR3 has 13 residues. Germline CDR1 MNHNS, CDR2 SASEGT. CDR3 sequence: CASSGQRAEKLFF.

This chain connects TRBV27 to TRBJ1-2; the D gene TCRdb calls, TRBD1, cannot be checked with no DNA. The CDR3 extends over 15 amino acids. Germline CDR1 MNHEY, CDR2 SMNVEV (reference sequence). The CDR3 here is CASSPDRAPNYGYTF.

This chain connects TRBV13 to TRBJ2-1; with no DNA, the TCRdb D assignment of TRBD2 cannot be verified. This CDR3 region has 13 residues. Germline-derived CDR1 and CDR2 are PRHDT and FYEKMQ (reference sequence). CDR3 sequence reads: CASSPGTRGEQFF.

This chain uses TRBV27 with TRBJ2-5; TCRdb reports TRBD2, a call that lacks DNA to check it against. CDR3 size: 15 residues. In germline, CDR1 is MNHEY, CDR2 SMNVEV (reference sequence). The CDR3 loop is CASRPRAGTLETQYF.

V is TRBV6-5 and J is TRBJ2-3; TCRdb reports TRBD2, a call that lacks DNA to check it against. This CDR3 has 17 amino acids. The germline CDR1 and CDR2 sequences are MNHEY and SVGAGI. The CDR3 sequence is CASSYAGGLAGGDTQYF.

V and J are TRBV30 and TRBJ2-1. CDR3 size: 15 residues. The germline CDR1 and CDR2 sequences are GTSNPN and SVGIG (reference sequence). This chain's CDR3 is CAWSVQWTPYNEQFF.

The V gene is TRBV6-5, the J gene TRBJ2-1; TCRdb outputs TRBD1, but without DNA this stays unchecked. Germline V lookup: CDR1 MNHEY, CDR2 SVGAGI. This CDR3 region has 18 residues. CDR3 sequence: CASRGQGAKTSGYNEQFF.

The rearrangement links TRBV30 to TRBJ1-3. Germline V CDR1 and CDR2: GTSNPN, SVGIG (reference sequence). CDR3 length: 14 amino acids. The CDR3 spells CAWSVTPLGNTIYF.

This CDR3 reads CASSLVGQGDGEQYF. This chain links TRBV5-5 with TRBJ2-7; absent DNA, TCRdb's TRBD1 call cannot be checked. Germline loops: CDR1 SGHKS, CDR2 YYEKEE (reference sequence). The CDR3 sequence is 15 residues long.

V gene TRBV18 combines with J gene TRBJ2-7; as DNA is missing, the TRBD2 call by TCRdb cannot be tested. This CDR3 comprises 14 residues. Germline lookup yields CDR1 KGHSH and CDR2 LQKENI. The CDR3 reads CASSPGTASYEQYF.

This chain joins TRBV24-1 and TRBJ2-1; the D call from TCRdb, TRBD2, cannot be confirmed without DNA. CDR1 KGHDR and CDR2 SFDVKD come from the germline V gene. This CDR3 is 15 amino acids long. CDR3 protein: CATSDPSGRANEQFF.

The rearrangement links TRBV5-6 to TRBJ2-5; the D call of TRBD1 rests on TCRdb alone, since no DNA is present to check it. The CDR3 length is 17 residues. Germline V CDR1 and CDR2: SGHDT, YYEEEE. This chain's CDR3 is CASSQPPGQGIAETQYF. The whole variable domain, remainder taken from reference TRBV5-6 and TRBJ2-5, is DAGVTQSPTHLIKTRGQQVTLRCSPKSGHDTVSWYQQALGQGPQFIFQYYEEEERQRGNFPDRFSGHQFPNYSSELNVNALLLGDSALYLCASSQPPGQGIAETQYFGPGTRLLVL.

The CDR3: CASSYRQGYEQYF. V usage is TRBV6-5 and J usage is TRBJ2-7; the TCRdb call, TRBD1, lacks DNA for checking. CDR1 and CDR2 (germline): MNHEY, SVGAGI. CDR3 length: 13 residues.

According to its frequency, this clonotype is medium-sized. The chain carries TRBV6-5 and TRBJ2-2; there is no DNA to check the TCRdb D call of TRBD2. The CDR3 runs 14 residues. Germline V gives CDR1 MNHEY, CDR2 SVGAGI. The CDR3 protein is CASRRGLNTGELFF.

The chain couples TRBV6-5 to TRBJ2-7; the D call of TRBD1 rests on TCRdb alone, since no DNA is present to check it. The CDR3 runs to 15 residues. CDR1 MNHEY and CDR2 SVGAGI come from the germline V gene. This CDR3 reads CASSYDRRTLYEQYF.

The CDR3 here is CATKPSGAGANVLTF. The chain employs TRBV6-1 and TRBJ2-6; no DNA is available, so the TRBD1 call from TCRdb remains unchecked. Germline CDR1 and CDR2: MNHNS and SASEGT. The CDR3 totals 15 residues.

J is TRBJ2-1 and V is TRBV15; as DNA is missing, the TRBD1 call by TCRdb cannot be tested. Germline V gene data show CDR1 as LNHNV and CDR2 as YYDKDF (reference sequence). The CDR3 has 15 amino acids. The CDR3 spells CATSSRTGSYNEQFF. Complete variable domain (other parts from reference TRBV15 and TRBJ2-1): DAMVIQNPRYQVTQFGKPVTLSCSQTLNHNVMYWYQQKSSQAPKLLFHYYDKDFNNEADTPDNFQSRRPNTSFCFLDIRSPGLGDTAMYLCATSSRTGSYNEQFFGPGTRLTVL.

CDR3 protein: CASSPRNRTYEQYF. The V and J genes are TRBV18 and TRBJ2-7. Germline values: CDR1 KGHSH, CDR2 LQKENI. This CDR3 has 14 residues. The full variable domain, its missing parts supplied by reference TRBV18 and TRBJ2-7, is NAGVMQNPRHLVRRRGQEARLRCSPMKGHSHVYWYRQLPEEGLKFMVYLQKENIIDESGMPKERFSAEFPKEGPSILRIQQVVRGDSAAYFCASSPRNRTYEQYFGPGTRLTVT.

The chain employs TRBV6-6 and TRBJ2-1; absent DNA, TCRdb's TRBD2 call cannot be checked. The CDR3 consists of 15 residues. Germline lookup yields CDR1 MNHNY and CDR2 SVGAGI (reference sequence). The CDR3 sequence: CASSPIGLAGNEQFF.

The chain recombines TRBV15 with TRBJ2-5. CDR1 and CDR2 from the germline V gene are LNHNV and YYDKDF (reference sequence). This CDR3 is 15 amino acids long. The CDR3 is CATSRDLGRQETQYF.

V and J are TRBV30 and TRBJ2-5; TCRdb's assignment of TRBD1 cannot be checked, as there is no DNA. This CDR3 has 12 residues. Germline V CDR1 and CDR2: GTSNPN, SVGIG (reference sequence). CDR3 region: CAGARDTETQYF.

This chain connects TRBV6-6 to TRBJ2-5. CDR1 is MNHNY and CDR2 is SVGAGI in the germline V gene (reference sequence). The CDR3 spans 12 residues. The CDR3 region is CASSYSHETQYF.

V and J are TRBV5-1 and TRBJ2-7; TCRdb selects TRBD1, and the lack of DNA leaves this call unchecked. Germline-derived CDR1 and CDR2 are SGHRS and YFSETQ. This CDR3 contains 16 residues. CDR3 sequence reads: CASSLAEGAGEYEQYF.